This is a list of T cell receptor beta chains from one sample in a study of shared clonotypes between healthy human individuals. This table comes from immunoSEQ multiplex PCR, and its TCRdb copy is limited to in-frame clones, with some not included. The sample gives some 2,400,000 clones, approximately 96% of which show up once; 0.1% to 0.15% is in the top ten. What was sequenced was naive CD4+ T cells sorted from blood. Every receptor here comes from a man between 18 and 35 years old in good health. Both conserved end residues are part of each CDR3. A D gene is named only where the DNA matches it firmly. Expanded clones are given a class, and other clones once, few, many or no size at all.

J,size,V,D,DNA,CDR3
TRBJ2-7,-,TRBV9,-,TGTGCCAGCAGCGTAGATGGGACCATCTACGAGCAGTACTTC,CASSVDGTIYEQYF
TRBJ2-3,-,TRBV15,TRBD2,TGTGCCACCAGCAGAATGGGACTAGCCGCAGATACGCAGTATTTT,CATSRMGLAADTQYF
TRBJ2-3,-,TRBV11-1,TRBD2,TGTGCCAGCAGCCCCTCTAGCGGGGCCAGCACAGATACGCAGTATTTT,CASSPSSGASTDTQYF
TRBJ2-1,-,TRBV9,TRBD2,TGTGCCAGCAGCGTCAGGCTAGCGGGGGGGCAGTATAAGCATGAGCAGTTCTTC,CASSVRLAGGQYKHEQFF
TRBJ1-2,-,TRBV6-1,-,TGTGCCAGCAGTGAAGGGGTCAGGTGGGACTATGGCTACACCTTC,CASSEGVRWDYGYTF
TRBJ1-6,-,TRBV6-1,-,TGTGCCAGCAGTGAAGCGGGCAGGGGAAAACATTCACCCCTCCACTTT,CASSEAGRGKHSPLHF
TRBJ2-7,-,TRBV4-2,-,TGTGCCAGCAGCCAAGATAACTATGTCGAAAAACTTTACGAGCAGTACTTC,CASSQDNYVEKLYEQYF
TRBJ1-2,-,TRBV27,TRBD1,TGTGCCAGCAGTTTAGTGGGACAGGGGATCTTTGGCTACACCTTC,CASSLVGQGIFGYTF
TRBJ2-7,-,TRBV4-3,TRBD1,TGCGCCAGCAGCCTTGGACAGGGGCTATCCTACGAGCAGTACTTC,CASSLGQGLSYEQYF
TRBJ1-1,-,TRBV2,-,TGTGCCAGCAGTGTACAGTACAGCACTGAAGCTTTCTTT,CASSVQYSTEAFF
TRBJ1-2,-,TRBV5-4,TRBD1,TGTGCCACGATGACAGGGAACTATGGCTACACCTTC,CATMTGNYGYTF
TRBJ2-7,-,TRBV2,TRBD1,TGTGCCAGCAGTGAAACCCCGACAGGGGCCTACGAGCAGTACTTC,CASSETPTGAYEQYF
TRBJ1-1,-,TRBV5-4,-,TGTGCCAGCCGACAGATGGGGGGGACTGAAGCTTTCTTT,CASRQMGGTEAFF
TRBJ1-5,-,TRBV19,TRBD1,TGTGCCAGTAGGGTGACAGGGGGCGCGGGCCAGCCCCAGCATTTT,CASRVTGGAGQPQHF
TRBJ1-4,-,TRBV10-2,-,TGCGCCAGCAGTGAGCCAGGGGCAGGAGAAAAACTGTTTTTT,CASSEPGAGEKLFF
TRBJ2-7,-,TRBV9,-,TGTGCCAGCAGCGTAGCTGCAGGCCTCTCCTACGAGCAGTACTTC,CASSVAAGLSYEQYF
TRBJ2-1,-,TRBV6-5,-,TGTGCCAGCAGGGCTGGCGGGTACAATGAGCAGTTCTTC,CASRAGGYNEQFF
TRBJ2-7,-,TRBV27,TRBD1,TGTGCCAGCAGTACCTCGGGACAGGGGATTTCCGAGCAGTACTTC,CASSTSGQGISEQYF
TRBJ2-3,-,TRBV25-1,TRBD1,TGTGCCAGCAGTGGGAACCCGGGACAGGGCGACGATACGCAGTATTTT,CASSGNPGQGDDTQYF
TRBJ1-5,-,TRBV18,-,TGTGCCAGCTCATATGAAAGCAATCAGCCCCAGCATTTT,CASSYESNQPQHF
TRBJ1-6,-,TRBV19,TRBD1,TGTGCCAGTAAGGTCGAGCCCAGGGGGAATTCACCCCTCCACTTT,CASKVEPRGNSPLHF
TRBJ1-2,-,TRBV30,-,TGTGCCTGGAGTCGGTCGGCAGGGTATGGCTACACCTTC,CAWSRSAGYGYTF
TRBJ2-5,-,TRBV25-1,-,TGTGCCAGCAGCTTGGGTGTGGGGACGACTTGGGGAGAGACCCAGTACTTC,CASSLGVGTTWGETQYF
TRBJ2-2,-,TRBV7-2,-,TGTGCCAGCAGCTTAGAGGCTTCTTACACCGGGGAGCTGTTTTTT,CASSLEASYTGELFF
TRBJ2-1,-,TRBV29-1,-,TGCAGCGTTGGGACACGGGCAACCACTGAGCAGTTCTTC,CSVGTRATTEQFF
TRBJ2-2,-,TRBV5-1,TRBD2,TGCGCCAGCAGCTTGACCATAGCGGGGCCCACCGGGGAGCTGTTTTTT,CASSLTIAGPTGELFF
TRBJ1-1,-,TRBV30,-,TGTGCCTGGAGGAAGGAACGGAACACTGAAGCTTTCTTT,CAWRKERNTEAFF
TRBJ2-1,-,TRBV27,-,TGTGCCAGCAGTTTGTGGGGAGGGGGTGCTGAGCAGTTCTTC,CASSLWGGGAEQFF
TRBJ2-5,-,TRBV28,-,TGTGCCAGCAGTTTACCCCTCACAGCACAAGAGACCCAGTACTTC,CASSLPLTAQETQYF
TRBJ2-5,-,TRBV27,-,TGTGCCAGCAGTTCGGGACTGTTACAAGAGACCCAGTACTTC,CASSSGLLQETQYF
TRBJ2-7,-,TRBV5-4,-,TGTGCCAGCAGCCACCCGGATTTTTCCGAGCAGTACTTC,CASSHPDFSEQYF
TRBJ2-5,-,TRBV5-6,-,TGTGCCAGCAGCTCGCGTCGGGCGGGGGCCTTAATCGGAGAGACCCAGTACTTC,CASSSRRAGALIGETQYF
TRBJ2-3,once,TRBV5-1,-,TGCGCCAGCGGGACTCCGGGGACAGATACGCAGTATTTT,CASGTPGTDTQYF
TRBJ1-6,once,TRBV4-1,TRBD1,TGCGCCAGCAGCATCTCAGGACAGGGGACTAGCTATTCACCCCTCCACTTT,CASSISGQGTSYSPLHF
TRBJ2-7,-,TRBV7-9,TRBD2,TGTGCCAGCAGCTTAGGACTAGCGGGTGGAAGCTCCTACGAGCAGTACTTC,CASSLGLAGGSSYEQYF
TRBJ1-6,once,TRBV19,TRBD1,TGTGCCAGTACCACCGGGACAGAAGTTAATTCACCCCTCCACTTT,CASTTGTEVNSPLHF
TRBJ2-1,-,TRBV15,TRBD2,TGTGCCACCAGCAGAGGGGGACTAGTCGGGTACGAGCAGTTCTTC,CATSRGGLVGYEQFF
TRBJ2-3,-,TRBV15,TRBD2,TGTGCCACCAGCACCGGGACTAGCTCAGATACGCAGTATTTT,CATSTGTSSDTQYF
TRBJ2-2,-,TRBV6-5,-,TGTGCCAGCAGCAATTCTCTCACCGGGGAGCTGTTTTTT,CASSNSLTGELFF
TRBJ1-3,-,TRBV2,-,TGTGCCAGCAGTGAAGGGACTCGTGGCTCTGGAAACACCATATATTTT,CASSEGTRGSGNTIYF
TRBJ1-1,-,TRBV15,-,TGTGCCACCAGCAGAGAACTGGTTGGGGGAAACACTGAAGCTTTCTTT,CATSRELVGGNTEAFF
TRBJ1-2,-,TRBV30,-,TGTGCCTGGGTCTACCCGGGACGTGGGGGCTACACCTTC,CAWVYPGRGGYTF
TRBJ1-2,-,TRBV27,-,TGTGCCAGCAGTTTAACGGTTCATGGGCCTTCTAACTATGGCTACACCTTC,CASSLTVHGPSNYGYTF
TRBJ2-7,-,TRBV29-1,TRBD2,TGCAGCGCAACTAGCGGGGGCGGTTCCTACGAGCAGTACTTC,CSATSGGGSYEQYF
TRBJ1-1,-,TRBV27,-,TGTGCCAGCATAGGAAGGGGGGAAACTGAAGCTTTCTTT,CASIGRGETEAFF
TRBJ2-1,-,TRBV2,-,TGTGCCAGCAGTGATTTAGGCCTCAATGAGCAGTTCTTC,CASSDLGLNEQFF
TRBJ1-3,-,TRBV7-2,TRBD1,TGTGCCAGCAGCTTAGGACAGGGGCCCCTTCAGAACACCATATATTTT,CASSLGQGPLQNTIYF
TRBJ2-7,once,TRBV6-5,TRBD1,TGTGCCAGCTCCGACAGGGCCTACGAGCAGTACTTC,CASSDRAYEQYF
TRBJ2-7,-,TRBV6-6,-,TGTGCCAGCCGTACCACAGCAACCCAGACCCTCGAGCAGTACTTC,CASRTTATQTLEQYF
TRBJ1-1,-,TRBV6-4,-,TGTGCCAGCAGTTACTCATTGAACACTGAAGCTTTCTTT,CASSYSLNTEAFF
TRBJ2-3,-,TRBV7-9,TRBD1,TGTGCCAGCAGCCGTGGGGACAGAGACGCAGATACGCAGTATTTT,CASSRGDRDADTQYF